This T cell receptor beta chain is drawn from a study of T cell responses to AZD1222 COVID-19 vaccine. General study points: Seropositivity was recorded at baseline in only a handful of AZD1222 recipients. Donors were chiefly white British, with a greater number of females, and clonal diversity was perhaps underestimated.

As regards this clone: As yet, its antigen is unknown.

Germline CDR1 MNHEY, CDR2 SVGAGI. V lost 4 bases, J lost 8 bases, and 8 bases stayed unmatched. The CDR3 is 15 residues long. Sequenced by immunoSEQ multiplex PCR; TCRdb stores in-frame clones only, minus some. In the table there are about 110,000 clones, about nine tenths of which are singletons. The J gene is TRBJ1-4, the V gene TRBV6-5, with TRBD1 identical over 9 bases. The specimen comprised peripheral blood, sampled 28 days after the second AZD1222 dose. The sequence derives from an adult who received the AZD1222 COVID-19 vaccine. CDR3 DNA: TGTGCCAGCAGTTGGTACAGGGGGCATGAGGAAAAACTGTTTTTT. This codes for CASSWYRGHEEKLFF.